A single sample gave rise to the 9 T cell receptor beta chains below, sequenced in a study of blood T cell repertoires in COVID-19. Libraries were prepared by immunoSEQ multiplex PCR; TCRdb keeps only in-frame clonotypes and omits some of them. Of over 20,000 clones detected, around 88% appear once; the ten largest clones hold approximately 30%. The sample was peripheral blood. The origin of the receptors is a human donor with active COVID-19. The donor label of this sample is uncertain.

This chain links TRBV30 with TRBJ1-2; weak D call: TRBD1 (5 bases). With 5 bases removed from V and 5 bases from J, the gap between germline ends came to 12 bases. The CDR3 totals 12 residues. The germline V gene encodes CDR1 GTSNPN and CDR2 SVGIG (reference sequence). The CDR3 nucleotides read TGTGCCTGGGGCCAGGGAGGATATGGCTACACCTTC. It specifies CAWGQGGYGYTF. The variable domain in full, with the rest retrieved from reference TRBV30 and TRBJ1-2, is SQTIHQWPATLVQPVGSPLSLECTVEGTSNPNLYWYRQAAGRGLQLLFYSVGIGQISSEVPQNLSASRPQDRQFILSSKKLLLSDSGFYLCAWGQGGYGYTFGSGTRLTVV.

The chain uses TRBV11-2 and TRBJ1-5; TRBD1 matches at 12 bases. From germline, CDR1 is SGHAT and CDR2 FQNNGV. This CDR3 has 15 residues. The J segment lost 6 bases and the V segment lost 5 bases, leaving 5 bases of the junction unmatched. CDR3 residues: CASSTGTGGFQPQHF. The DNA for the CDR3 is TGTGCCAGCAGCACCGGGACAGGGGGCTTTCAGCCCCAGCATTTT.

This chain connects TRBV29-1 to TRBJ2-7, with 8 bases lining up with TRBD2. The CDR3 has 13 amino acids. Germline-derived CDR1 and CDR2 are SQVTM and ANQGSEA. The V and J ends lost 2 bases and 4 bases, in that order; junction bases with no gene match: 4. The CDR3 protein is CSVELAGGYEQYF. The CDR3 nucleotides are TGCAGCGTTGAACTCGCGGGAGGTTACGAGCAGTACTTC.

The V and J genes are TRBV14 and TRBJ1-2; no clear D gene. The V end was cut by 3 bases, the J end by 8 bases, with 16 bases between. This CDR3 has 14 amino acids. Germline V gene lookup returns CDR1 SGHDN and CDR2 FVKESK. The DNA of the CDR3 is TGTGCCAGCAGCCAGCGGGATTCTTATAGGGGCTACACCTTC. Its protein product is CASSQRDSYRGYTF.

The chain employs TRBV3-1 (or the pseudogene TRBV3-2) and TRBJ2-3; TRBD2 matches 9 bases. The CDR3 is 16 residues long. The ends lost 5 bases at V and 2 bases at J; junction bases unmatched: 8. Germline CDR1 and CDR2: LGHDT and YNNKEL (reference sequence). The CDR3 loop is CASSSWGGGVTDTQYF. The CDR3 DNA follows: TGTGCCAGCAGCTCCTGGGGCGGGGGGGTCACAGATACGCAGTATTTT.

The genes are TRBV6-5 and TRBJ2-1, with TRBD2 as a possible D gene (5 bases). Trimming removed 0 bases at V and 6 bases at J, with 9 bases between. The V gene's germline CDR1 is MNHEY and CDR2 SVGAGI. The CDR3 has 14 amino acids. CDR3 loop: CASSYSQLVNEQFF. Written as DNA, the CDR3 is TGTGCCAGCAGTTACTCGCAACTAGTCAATGAGCAGTTCTTC.

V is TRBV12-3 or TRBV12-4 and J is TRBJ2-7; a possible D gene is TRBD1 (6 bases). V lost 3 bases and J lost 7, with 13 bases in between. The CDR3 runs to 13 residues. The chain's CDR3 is CASSFSGAREQYF. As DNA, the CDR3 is TGTGCCAGCAGTTTCTCAGGGGCGAGGGAGCAGTACTTC.

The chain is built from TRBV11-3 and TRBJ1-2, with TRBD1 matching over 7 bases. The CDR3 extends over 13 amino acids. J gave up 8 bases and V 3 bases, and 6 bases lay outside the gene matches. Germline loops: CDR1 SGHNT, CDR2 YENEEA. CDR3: CASSFTGAKGYTF. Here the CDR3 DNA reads TGTGCCAGCAGCTTCACAGGGGCTAAAGGCTACACCTTC. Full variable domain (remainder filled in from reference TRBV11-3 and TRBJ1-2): EAGVVQSPRYKIIEKKQPVAFWCNPISGHNTLYWYLQNLGQGPELLIRYENEEAVDDSQLPKDRFSAERLKGVDSTLKIQPAELGDSAVYLCASSFTGAKGYTFGSGTRLTVV.

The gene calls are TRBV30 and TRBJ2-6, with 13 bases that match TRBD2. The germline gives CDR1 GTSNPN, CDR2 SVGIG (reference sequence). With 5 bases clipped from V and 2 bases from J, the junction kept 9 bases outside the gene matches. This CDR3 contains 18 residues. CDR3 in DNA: TGTGCCTGGGCGATTCCGGGACTAGCGGGACCTGGGGCCAACGTCCTGACTTTC. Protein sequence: CAWAIPGLAGPGANVLTF.